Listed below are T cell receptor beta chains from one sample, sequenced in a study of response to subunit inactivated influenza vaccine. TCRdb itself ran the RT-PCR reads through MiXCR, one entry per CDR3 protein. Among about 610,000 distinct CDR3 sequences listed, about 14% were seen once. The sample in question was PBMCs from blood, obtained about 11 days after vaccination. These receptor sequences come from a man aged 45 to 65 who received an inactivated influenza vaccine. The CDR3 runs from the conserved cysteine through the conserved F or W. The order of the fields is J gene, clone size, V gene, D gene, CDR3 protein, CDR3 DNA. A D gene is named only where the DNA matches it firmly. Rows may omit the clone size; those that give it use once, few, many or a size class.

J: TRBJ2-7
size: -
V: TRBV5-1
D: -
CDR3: CASSQGTARAYEQYF
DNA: TGCGCCAGCAGCCAAGGGACTGCGAGAGCCTACGAGCAGTACTTC

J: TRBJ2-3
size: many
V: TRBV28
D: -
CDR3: CASSQEYAQYF
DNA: TGTGCCAGCAGCCAGGAATATGCGCAGTATTTT

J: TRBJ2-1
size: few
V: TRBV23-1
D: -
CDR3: CASSQSRRRDIRGEQFF
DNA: TGCGCCAGCAGTCAATCCCGACGGAGGGATATTCGAGGAGAGCAGTTCTTC

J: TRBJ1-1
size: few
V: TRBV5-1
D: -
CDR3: CASSLVYVNTEAFF
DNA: TGCGCCAGCAGCTTGGTATACGTGAACACTGAAGCTTTCTTT

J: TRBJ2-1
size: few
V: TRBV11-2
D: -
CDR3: CASSLATRGGQFF
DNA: TGTGCCAGCAGCTTAGCGACTAGGGGGGGCCAGTTCTTC

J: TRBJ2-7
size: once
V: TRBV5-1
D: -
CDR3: CASSLASGPAPYEQYF
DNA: TGCGCCAGCAGCTTAGCTTCGGGGCCTGCCCCCTACGAGCAGTACTTC

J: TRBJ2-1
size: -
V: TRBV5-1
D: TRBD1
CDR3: CASSLGGDRAAYNEQFF
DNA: TGCGCCAGCAGCTTGGGAGGCGACAGGGCCGCCTACAATGAGCAGTTCTTC

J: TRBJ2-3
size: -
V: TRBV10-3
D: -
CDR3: CAISPGAGAFPDTQYF
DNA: TGTGCCATCAGCCCTGGGGCGGGGGCTTTCCCGGATACGCAGTATTTT

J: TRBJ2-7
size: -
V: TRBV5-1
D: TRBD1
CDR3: CASSTDRASYEQYF
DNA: TGCGCCAGCAGCACTGACAGGGCCTCCTACGAGCAGTACTTC

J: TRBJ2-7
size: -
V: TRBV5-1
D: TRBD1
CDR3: CASSVGQGARLQYF
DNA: TGCGCCAGCAGCGTCGGACAGGGGGCGCGTCTGCAGTACTTC

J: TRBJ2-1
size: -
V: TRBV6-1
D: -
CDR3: CASSGTRSRNEQFF
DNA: TGTGCCAGCAGTGGAACTAGAAGCCGGAATGAGCAGTTCTTC

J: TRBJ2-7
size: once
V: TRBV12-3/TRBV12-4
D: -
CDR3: CASSLQESSYEQYF
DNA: TGTGCCAGCAGTTTACAGGAAAGCTCCTACGAGCAGTACTTC

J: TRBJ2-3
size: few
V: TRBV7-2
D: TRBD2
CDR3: CASRVGLAGPTDTQYF
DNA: TGTGCCAGCAGAGTTGGGCTAGCGGGACCGACAGATACGCAGTATTTT